The source of this T cell receptor beta chain is a study of beta chain features in type 1 diabetes. As to this clone: It is likely a read error: a sequence one base away is far more abundant.

Reverse transcribing all isolated RNA meant expressed TCRB transcripts were sequenced. TCRdb keeps only in-frame clones here, not all; method: immunoSEQ multiplex PCR. The sample yields a few hundred thousand clones, 25% to 30% seen once. Germline lookup yields CDR1 MGHDK and CDR2 SYGVNS. Trimming shortened V by 6 bases and J by 3 bases, and 5 bases separated the two germline ends. There are 12 residues in the CDR3. The chain has TRBV25-1 and TRBJ2-2; D gene unclear. The TCR sequence derives from a man between 25 and 39 years old in good health. The sample comprised central memory CD4+ T cells from blood. The CDR3 coding sequence is TGTGCCAGCAGCGGATACACCGGGGAGCTGTTTTTT. Translated, it gives CASSGYTGELFF.